This is a list of T cell receptor beta chains from one sample in a study of response to subunit inactivated influenza vaccine. MiXCR was run by TCRdb on the RT-PCR reads, yielding one entry per CDR3 protein. The sample holds some 570,000 distinct CDR3 sequences, around 11% seen once. This same sample was also part of a study on T cells expressing NK-cell markers.

The input for sequencing was PBMCs from blood, taken on the day of vaccination. These TCRs come from a man in his forties or fifties who received an inactivated influenza vaccine. Each CDR3 is given with its conserved first and last residue. Each record gives: J gene, V gene, D gene, clone size, CDR3 length, CDR3 DNA, CDR3 protein. A D gene is named only where the DNA matches it firmly. A clone size is listed for some rows: how often the clone was seen (once, few, many), or a class if it is expanded.

j_gene: TRBJ2-1; v_gene: TRBV9; d_gene: TRBD2; abundance: -; len: 14; CDR3nt: TGTGCCAGCAGCGCTCGACTAGCGGGGGAGTTTCGGTTCTTC; CDR3aa: CASSARLAGEFRFF
j_gene: TRBJ2-4; v_gene: TRBV11-1; d_gene: -; abundance: -; len: 17; CDR3nt: TGTGCCAGCAGCTACGGACAGACGACTGTAGCCAAAAACATTCAGTACTTC; CDR3aa: CASSYGQTTVAKNIQYF
j_gene: TRBJ2-2; v_gene: TRBV4-1; d_gene: -; abundance: -; len: 18; CDR3nt: TGCGCCAGCAGCCAATGGGTTCTGGGGCCCTCTAACACCGGGGAGCTGTTTTTT; CDR3aa: CASSQWVLGPSNTGELFF
j_gene: TRBJ2-4; v_gene: TRBV20-1; d_gene: TRBD2; abundance: -; len: 15; CDR3nt: TGCAGTGCTACCCCCCCGGGACTAGCAGTTGACATTCAGTACTTC; CDR3aa: CSATPPGLAVDIQYF
j_gene: TRBJ2-3; v_gene: TRBV28; d_gene: -; abundance: few; len: 12; CDR3nt: TGTGCCAGCCTTCAAGCCGGGTCGTCTCCGTATTTT; CDR3aa: CASLQAGSSPYF
j_gene: TRBJ1-2; v_gene: TRBV3-1; d_gene: -; abundance: many; len: 11; CDR3nt: TGTGCCAGCAGCCAAGGGAACGGCTACACCTTC; CDR3aa: CASSQGNGYTF
j_gene: TRBJ1-2; v_gene: TRBV12-3/TRBV12-4; d_gene: TRBD1; abundance: -; len: 15; CDR3nt: TGTGCCAGCAGTACTAACAGGGGTAGTTACAGTGGCTACACCTTC; CDR3aa: CASSTNRGSYSGYTF
j_gene: TRBJ1-3; v_gene: TRBV19; d_gene: -; abundance: -; len: 14; CDR3nt: TGTGCCAGTTGGGGTCGGAACTCTGGAAACACCATATATTTT; CDR3aa: CASWGRNSGNTIYF
j_gene: TRBJ2-1; v_gene: TRBV7-2; d_gene: -; abundance: few; len: 14; CDR3nt: TGTGCCAGCAGCTTAGCCGGCGGGCCGTATGAGCAGTTCTTC; CDR3aa: CASSLAGGPYEQFF
j_gene: TRBJ1-4; v_gene: TRBV15; d_gene: -; abundance: few; len: 15; CDR3nt: TGTGCCACCAGCAGAGATTCACGGACTACTGAAAAACTGTTTTTT; CDR3aa: CATSRDSRTTEKLFF
j_gene: TRBJ1-1; v_gene: TRBV28; d_gene: -; abundance: many; len: 15; CDR3nt: TGTGCCAGCAGTCACCCGAGGGAGACGAACACTGAAGCTTTCTTT; CDR3aa: CASSHPRETNTEAFF
j_gene: TRBJ2-7; v_gene: TRBV30; d_gene: TRBD2; abundance: -; len: 14; CDR3nt: TGTGCCTGGAGTGTCGGGGGGGCTTTGAACGAGCAGTACTTC; CDR3aa: CAWSVGGALNEQYF
j_gene: TRBJ2-1; v_gene: TRBV19; d_gene: TRBD1; abundance: -; len: 18; CDR3nt: TGTGCCAGTTGGGGGGGACAGGGCAAAATGTTGTCCTACAATGAGCAGTTCTTC; CDR3aa: CASWGGQGKMLSYNEQFF
j_gene: TRBJ2-7; v_gene: TRBV5-5; d_gene: -; abundance: -; len: 14; CDR3nt: TGTGCCAGCAGCTTTACCGGGATCTCCTACGAGCAGTACTTC; CDR3aa: CASSFTGISYEQYF
j_gene: TRBJ2-3; v_gene: TRBV29-1; d_gene: -; abundance: few; len: 12; CDR3nt: TGCAGCGTTGATGCCAGCACAGATACGCAGTATTTT; CDR3aa: CSVDASTDTQYF
j_gene: TRBJ2-2; v_gene: TRBV12-3/TRBV12-4; d_gene: -; abundance: few; len: 12; CDR3nt: TGTGCCAGCAGTCCTCGGCCCGGGGAGCTGTTTTTT; CDR3aa: CASSPRPGELFF
j_gene: TRBJ1-6; v_gene: TRBV4-2; d_gene: TRBD1; abundance: few; len: 17; CDR3nt: TGTGCCAGCAGCCCTCAGGGGGGGGCGCGGGGAAATTCACCCCTCCACTTT; CDR3aa: CASSPQGGARGNSPLHF
j_gene: TRBJ2-7; v_gene: TRBV4-2; d_gene: TRBD2; abundance: -; len: 15; CDR3nt: TGTGCCAGCAGCCAAGATAGGCGGGGGGGTTACGAGCAGTACTTC; CDR3aa: CASSQDRRGGYEQYF
j_gene: TRBJ1-2; v_gene: TRBV15; d_gene: -; abundance: -; len: 16; CDR3nt: TGTGCCACCAGCAGAGATTCTGACAGCGCTAACTATGGCTACACCTTC; CDR3aa: CATSRDSDSANYGYTF
j_gene: TRBJ2-3; v_gene: TRBV5-1; d_gene: TRBD2; abundance: few; len: 17; CDR3nt: TGCGCCAGCAGCGATCAGCCGGGACTAGCGGGAGTGGATACGCAGTATTTT; CDR3aa: CASSDQPGLAGVDTQYF
j_gene: TRBJ1-3; v_gene: TRBV28; d_gene: TRBD1; abundance: many; len: 18; CDR3nt: TGTGCCAGCAGTTTATCGGGGACAGGAGCGGTTTCTGGAAACACCATATATTTT; CDR3aa: CASSLSGTGAVSGNTIYF
j_gene: TRBJ2-1; v_gene: TRBV5-1; d_gene: -; abundance: few; len: 15; CDR3nt: TGCGCCAGCAGCTTGGACGATTTCTCCTACAATGAGCAGTTCTTC; CDR3aa: CASSLDDFSYNEQFF
j_gene: TRBJ2-2; v_gene: TRBV11-1; d_gene: -; abundance: many; len: 19; CDR3nt: TGTGCCAGCAGCACTACCCTGGGTCAGGGAGGCTCGAACACCGGGGAGCTGTTTTTT; CDR3aa: CASSTTLGQGGSNTGELFF
j_gene: TRBJ2-7; v_gene: TRBV12-3/TRBV12-4; d_gene: TRBD1; abundance: -; len: 14; CDR3nt: TGTGCCAGCACCGACAGGGTTGGCTCCTACGAGCAGTACTTC; CDR3aa: CASTDRVGSYEQYF
j_gene: TRBJ2-5; v_gene: TRBV11-1; d_gene: -; abundance: -; len: 12; CDR3nt: TGTGCCAGCAGCTGGACGGGGAAGACCCAGTACTTC; CDR3aa: CASSWTGKTQYF
j_gene: TRBJ2-7; v_gene: TRBV7-9; d_gene: -; abundance: -; len: 15; CDR3nt: TGTGCCAGCAGCGAGACGATTAGGGGGACCGAGGAGCAGTACTTC; CDR3aa: CASSETIRGTEEQYF
j_gene: TRBJ1-5; v_gene: TRBV6-1; d_gene: -; abundance: -; len: 14; CDR3nt: TGTGCCAGCAGTCCCGTGGCGGGCAATCATCCCCAGCATTTT; CDR3aa: CASSPVAGNHPQHF
j_gene: TRBJ2-1; v_gene: TRBV12-3/TRBV12-4; d_gene: -; abundance: many; len: 18; CDR3nt: TGTGCCAGCAGTTCCGCCGTGGGTTCCAGACAGAAATACAATGAGCAGTTCTTC; CDR3aa: CASSSAVGSRQKYNEQFF
j_gene: TRBJ2-1; v_gene: TRBV7-2; d_gene: TRBD1; abundance: -; len: 16; CDR3nt: TGTGCCAGCAGCTCCCGATTCGGACAGGGGGCTAGTGAGCAGTTCTTC; CDR3aa: CASSSRFGQGASEQFF
j_gene: TRBJ1-2; v_gene: TRBV7-9; d_gene: -; abundance: few; len: 12; CDR3nt: TGTGCCAGCAGCCCCGGGACAAGTGGCTACACCTTC; CDR3aa: CASSPGTSGYTF
j_gene: TRBJ2-1; v_gene: TRBV30; d_gene: -; abundance: -; len: 11; CDR3nt: TGTGCCTGGAGCAGCATCAATGAGCAGTTCTTC; CDR3aa: CAWSSINEQFF
j_gene: TRBJ2-7; v_gene: TRBV12-3/TRBV12-4; d_gene: -; abundance: few; len: 15; CDR3nt: TGTGCCAGCAGTTTTTATCCCGAGGGCCACTACGAGCAGTACTTC; CDR3aa: CASSFYPEGHYEQYF
j_gene: TRBJ2-7; v_gene: TRBV20-1; d_gene: TRBD2; abundance: -; len: 14; CDR3nt: TGCAGTGCTAGGGGCCTAGCGGATACCTACGAGCAGTACTTC; CDR3aa: CSARGLADTYEQYF
j_gene: TRBJ1-5; v_gene: TRBV7-2; d_gene: TRBD1; abundance: few; len: 15; CDR3nt: TGTGCCAGCAGCTTAGTCACAGGGGATTCTCAGCCCCAGCATTTT; CDR3aa: CASSLVTGDSQPQHF
j_gene: TRBJ2-2; v_gene: TRBV30; d_gene: -; abundance: few; len: 15; CDR3nt: TGTGCCTGGAGGATGGGGACCCTGAACACCGGGGAGCTGTTTTTT; CDR3aa: CAWRMGTLNTGELFF
j_gene: TRBJ2-4; v_gene: TRBV18; d_gene: -; abundance: many; len: 15; CDR3nt: TGTGCCAGCTCAAGGGACGGCTCTCCAAAAAACATTCAGTACTTC; CDR3aa: CASSRDGSPKNIQYF
j_gene: TRBJ2-1; v_gene: TRBV2; d_gene: TRBD2; abundance: few; len: 18; CDR3nt: TGTGCCAGCAGTGAGAGATTTGCTAGCGGGGGGTTCCACAATGAGCAGTTCTTC; CDR3aa: CASSERFASGGFHNEQFF
j_gene: TRBJ2-3; v_gene: TRBV5-6; d_gene: -; abundance: -; len: 14; CDR3nt: TGTGCCATGGGCCCCGGGCTCCTCTCCGATACGCAGTATTTT; CDR3aa: CAMGPGLLSDTQYF
j_gene: TRBJ2-7; v_gene: TRBV3-1; d_gene: TRBD2; abundance: -; len: 19; CDR3nt: TGTGCCAGCAGCCCTGGACAGGGGAAGACTAGCGGGAGGGTAGGCGAGCAGTACTTC; CDR3aa: CASSPGQGKTSGRVGEQYF
j_gene: TRBJ1-1; v_gene: TRBV29-1; d_gene: -; abundance: many; len: 14; CDR3nt: TGCAGCGTTGGCGCGGGGGGTTTGAACACTGAAGCTTTCTTT; CDR3aa: CSVGAGGLNTEAFF
j_gene: TRBJ1-2; v_gene: TRBV28; d_gene: -; abundance: -; len: 13; CDR3nt: TGTGCCAGCAGTTTATTTGATTCCTATGGCTACACCTTC; CDR3aa: CASSLFDSYGYTF
j_gene: TRBJ1-1; v_gene: TRBV20-1; d_gene: -; abundance: many; len: 16; CDR3nt: TGCAGTGCTAGAGATACTTGGGTAAAGGGGAACACTGAAGCTTTCTTT; CDR3aa: CSARDTWVKGNTEAFF
j_gene: TRBJ2-3; v_gene: TRBV7-9; d_gene: TRBD2; abundance: -; len: 12; CDR3nt: TGTGCCAGCAGTCTAGGGGGACTAGCGGGACCATTC; CDR3aa: CASSLGGLAGPF
j_gene: TRBJ2-2; v_gene: TRBV28; d_gene: -; abundance: few; len: 16; CDR3nt: TGTGCCAGCAGTTTCCCCACGGGGAGTACCACCGGGGAGCTGTTTTTT; CDR3aa: CASSFPTGSTTGELFF
j_gene: TRBJ2-1; v_gene: TRBV29-1; d_gene: TRBD1; abundance: many; len: 17; CDR3nt: TGCAGCGTTCCCCGGGACAGGGGCCCTGGTTTTCGAAATGAGCAGTTCTTC; CDR3aa: CSVPRDRGPGFRNEQFF
j_gene: TRBJ1-1; v_gene: TRBV7-6; d_gene: -; abundance: few; len: 15; CDR3nt: TGTGCCAGCAGCTTAGAACCCGGGAGAGGGGGGGCAGCTTTCTTT; CDR3aa: CASSLEPGRGGAAFF